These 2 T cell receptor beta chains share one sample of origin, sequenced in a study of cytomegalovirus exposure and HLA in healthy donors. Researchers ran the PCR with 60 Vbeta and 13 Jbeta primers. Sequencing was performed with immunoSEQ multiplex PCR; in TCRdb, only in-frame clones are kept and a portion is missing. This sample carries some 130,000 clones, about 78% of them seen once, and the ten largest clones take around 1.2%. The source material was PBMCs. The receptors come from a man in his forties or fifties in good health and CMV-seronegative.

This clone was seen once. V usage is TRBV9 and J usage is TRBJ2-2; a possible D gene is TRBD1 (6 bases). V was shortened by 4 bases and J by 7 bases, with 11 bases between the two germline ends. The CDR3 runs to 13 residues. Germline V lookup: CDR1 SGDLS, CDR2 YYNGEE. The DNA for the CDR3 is TGTGCCAGCAGCCCCGGGACAATCGGGGAGCTGTTTTTT. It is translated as CASSPGTIGELFF.

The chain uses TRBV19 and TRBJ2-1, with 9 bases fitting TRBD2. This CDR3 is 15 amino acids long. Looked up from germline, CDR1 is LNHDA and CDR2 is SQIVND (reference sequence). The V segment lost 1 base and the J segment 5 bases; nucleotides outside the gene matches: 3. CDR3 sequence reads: CASSIGASGNNEQFF. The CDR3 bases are TGTGCCAGTAGTATAGGAGCTAGCGGGAACAATGAGCAGTTCTTC.